This TCR beta chain derives from a study of cytomegalovirus exposure and HLA in healthy donors. Germline V lookup: CDR1 SGHRS, CDR2 YFSETQ. Trimming took 4 bases from V and 7 from J; bases not matched to a gene: 10. The CDR3 contains 15 residues. The PCR was carried out with 60 Vbeta primers and 13 Jbeta primers. The data were produced by immunoSEQ multiplex PCR, yet TCRdb's version contains in-frame clones alone and is incomplete. The sample consists of 150,000 to 180,000 clones, less than 80% of them appearing once. Sequencing was performed on PBMCs. The source is a young man in good health and CMV-seronegative. The genes are TRBV5-1 and TRBJ1-5; TRBD1 matches 8 bases. The CDR3 here is CASSQGTGERQPQHF. CDR3 DNA sequence: TGCGCCAGCAGCCAAGGGACAGGTGAACGACAGCCCCAGCATTTT.